This TCR beta chain was obtained from a study of T-cell memory formation after mild COVID-19. The study, taken as a whole, reports: Prior to infection, memory already included some responding clones, suggesting cross-reactive memory joined.

This clonotype showed up just a few times. The antigen remains undetermined. The germline gives CDR1 DFQATT, CDR2 SNEGSKA (reference sequence). V was cut by 4 bases and J by 6 bases, with 9 bases left in between. The CDR3 is made up of 11 amino acids. Barcoded TCR alpha and TCR beta cDNA libraries with UMIs came from 5'RACE using constant-segment primers. TCRdb reprocessed the 5' RACE reads via MiXCR and lists one record per CDR3 protein. The data contain under 600,000 distinct CDR3 sequences, about 20% of them seen just once; the ten biggest clones take up under 8.5%. This clonotype originated in an adult woman who had mild COVID-19 (a few samples of this study predate the infection). Cell type and time point are not known. Sequencing used PBMCs or a T cell subset sorted from them (not recorded which). V gene TRBV20-1 combines with J gene TRBJ1-2; D is ambiguous. The CDR3 DNA sequence: TGCAGTGCTACACACCTTGATGGCTACACCTTC. Translation gives CSATHLDGYTF.